A selection of T cell receptor beta chains follows, all from one sample in a study of identifying expanded T cells in peripheral blood. Assay: immunoSEQ multiplex PCR; the TCRdb copy retains only in-frame clones and omits some. The sample lists about 84,000 clones; approximately 86% were seen once. The material sequenced was blood. The receptors derive from a person between 18 and 75 years old in good health. CDR3s include the opening cysteine and the closing phenylalanine or tryptophan. A D gene is named only where the DNA matches it firmly. Rows may omit the clone size; those that give it use once, few, many or a size class.

DNA,CDR3,D,length,size,J,V
TGCGCCAGCAGCCCGCGGACAGGTGACTATGGCTACACCTTC,CASSPRTGDYGYTF,TRBD1,14,-,TRBJ1-2,TRBV4-3
TGTGCCAGCAGCCCCCCGGGGAAGAACACTGAAGCTTTCTTT,CASSPPGKNTEAFF,-,14,once,TRBJ1-1,TRBV7-2
TGTGCCAGCTCCCTTCAACCGGGACTAGCGGGGACAGATACGCAGTATTTT,CASSLQPGLAGTDTQYF,TRBD2,17,-,TRBJ2-3,TRBV18
TGTGCCAGCAGTTACCTCGGAGGATCCGACCTATACTTT,CASSYLGGSDLYF,-,13,few,TRBJ1-6,TRBV6-5
TGTGCCAGCAGCCAAGTACAGTCTCGGAACACTGAAGCTTTCTTT,CASSQVQSRNTEAFF,-,15,-,TRBJ1-1,TRBV14
TGTGCCAGCAATAACGGGGGCTCGAGGGCTTATGGCTACACCTTC,CASNNGGSRAYGYTF,-,15,few,TRBJ1-2,TRBV9
TGCGCCAGCAGCCAAGTGGAATTGGGACGCATCTATGGCTACACCTTC,CASSQVELGRIYGYTF,-,16,-,TRBJ1-2,TRBV4-3
TGTGCCAGTAGTATTAGACAGGGAGTCTACGAGCAGTACTTC,CASSIRQGVYEQYF,TRBD1,14,-,TRBJ2-7,TRBV19
TGTGCCAGCAGCGTAGGAGTCCAGGGTATTGGCACCATATATTTT,CASSVGVQGIGTIYF,-,15,-,TRBJ1-3,TRBV9
TGTGCCAGCAGGACACCTGCTTACGAGCAGTACTTC,CASRTPAYEQYF,-,12,-,TRBJ2-7,TRBV27
TGTGCCAGCAGCTTAGCGTTGGTAAACATTCAGTACTTC,CASSLALVNIQYF,-,13,once,TRBJ2-4,TRBV7-9
TGTGCCAGCAGGCTTAAACGGGGACAGACCTCTAATTCACCCCTCCACTTT,CASRLKRGQTSNSPLHF,TRBD1,17,-,TRBJ1-6,TRBV27
TGTGCCAGCAGCCCGGGAGGGTTCGGCAGCTATGGCTACACCTTC,CASSPGGFGSYGYTF,-,15,-,TRBJ1-2,TRBV7-2
TGTGCCAGCAGTTACTCGGCGCGGGGGGGAGGATACGAGCAGTACTTC,CASSYSARGGGYEQYF,TRBD2,16,-,TRBJ2-7,TRBV6-5
TGTGCCTGGACGTTAGGGTCTTACCCTTCACCCCTCCACTTT,CAWTLGSYPSPLHF,-,14,-,TRBJ1-6,TRBV30
TGTGCCAGCAGTTACTCCTACACTCGGAGGGATGAAAAACTGTTTTTT,CASSYSYTRRDEKLFF,-,16,-,TRBJ1-4,TRBV6-5
TGTGCCAGCAGCCTCGACAGAAGAGAGACCCAGTACTTC,CASSLDRRETQYF,-,13,-,TRBJ2-5,TRBV7-9
TGTGCCAGCAGCCAAGGGACTGAAGCTTTCTTT,CASSQGTEAFF,-,11,-,TRBJ1-1,TRBV7-9
TGCGCCAGCAGGACAGGGACGTACGAGCAGTACTTC,CASRTGTYEQYF,TRBD1,12,-,TRBJ2-7,TRBV10-2
TGCAGCGCCGGGACGTACTCCTACGAGCAGTACTTC,CSAGTYSYEQYF,-,12,once,TRBJ2-7,TRBV29-1
TGTGCCAGCAGCCTGACAGGGACAGATACGCAGTATTTT,CASSLTGTDTQYF,TRBD1,13,-,TRBJ2-3,TRBV7-9
TGTGCCAGCAGCCCGGTGGGAACGGGGACAGGGGGAAACACCATATATTTT,CASSPVGTGTGGNTIYF,TRBD1,17,-,TRBJ1-3,TRBV11-3
TGTGCCTGGAGTGTACAGACAGGAATTGGCTACACCTTC,CAWSVQTGIGYTF,-,13,-,TRBJ1-2,TRBV30
TGTGCCAGCAGCCGCGACAGGAGGAACTATGGCTACACCTTC,CASSRDRRNYGYTF,-,14,once,TRBJ1-2,TRBV11-2
TGTGCCAGCAGCTTTGGGGCCGACAATGAGCAGTTCTTC,CASSFGADNEQFF,-,13,-,TRBJ2-1,TRBV11-2